This paragraph reports one T cell receptor (beta chain). This clonotype was counted ten times or more. Its recognized antigen is unknown. No much larger clonotype is one base removed from it; base qualities were not supplied. Inclusive of the bounding cysteine and phenylalanine, the CDR3 is 15 residues long. Just CDR3 DNA is preserved here, 45 bases in frame from base 1. V drops 10 bases and J drops 7 bases, leaving 24 bases in between. Reading the germline V gene (reference sequence) gives CDR1 MNHEY and CDR2 SMNVEV. This sample is part of a study of identical twins (dated by TCRdb to the mid-2010s). In terms of the full investigation: The study deep-sequenced TCR alpha and beta repertoires from monozygotic twins, unrelated adults of various ages and cord blood to test whether fetal clonotypes persist. To rule out contamination, the twin experiments were replicated at different times with different library preparation protocols.

All donors were healthy Caucasians. The twin cohort comprised three pairs of female monozygotic twins, all aged about 18 to 29 years. CD4+ and CD8+ T cell populations were isolated with positive isolation kits from Invitrogen. The library relied on 5' RACE. TCRdb names Illumina HiSeq 2000 as the instrument used. A universal primer binding site was added through template switching, and the final cDNA carried a unique molecular identifier so that TCR cDNA molecules could be counted accurately. Specific primers in the conserved constant-segment region were used to synthesize first-strand cDNA for the TCR alpha and beta chains. To control for contamination, every cDNA library was double barcoded, receiving both a SMART-Mk sample barcode and Illumina barcodes. TruSeq adapter sequences, together with Illumina sample barcodes, were added in two successive PCR steps. Sequencing of the TCR alpha and beta cDNA libraries was done on the Illumina HiSeq platform using custom primers. In the source study's methods: MiGEC was used to process raw reads and extract unique molecular identifiers, and MiXCR was used to find CDR3 positions. For each individual, recombination models were inferred using an EM algorithm with the repgenHMM and IGoR tools. Shared clonotype analysis was performed with the tcR package in R, normalizing sharing by the product of cloneset sizes. To study raw recombination without the effects of thymic and clonal selection, out-of-frame nonproductive sequences were analyzed. Through fastp at Q25 and MiXCR, TCRdb rebuilt clones from the public reads, retaining in-frame beta chains. Records with the same CDR3 protein are collapsed into one entry carrying the most frequent genes and DNA. V and J calls and clone size were set by TCRdb, not the authors. The sample contains 310,000 or so distinct CDR3 sequences, over 8.5% of them found a single time. The ten largest clones capture approximately 7% of the sample.

General findings and caveats noted by the study authors: Compared with coincidental sharing between unrelated individuals, an excess of low generation-probability sequences was observed among out-of-frame TCR alpha sequences shared between twins. In monozygotic twins, recombination models systematically underestimated out-of-frame TCR alpha sharing, but the models matched the sharing seen between unrelated individuals. Invariant T cells such as MAIT and iNKT could partly confound zero-insertion analyses, though diverse VJ usage argued against this for most clonotypes. A weaker excess of twin sharing was found in beta out-of-frame sequences because the signal-to-noise ratio was lowered by fewer shared sequences. Conclusions relied on cross-sectional statistical analysis, since the same donors could not be followed over many years. Abundant cord blood beta clonotypes had fewer insertions, young adult naive repertoires showed a similar but weaker trend, and memory repertoires showed no such trend.

These same data were also listed under a study on yellow fever vaccine responses in identical twins. As the second study states: The authors reported that the T cell response to vaccination in identical twins appeared partly convergent and partly personalized. Focusing on identical twins, the study followed the T cell clones that responded to the vaccine, and did so with precision.

The source of this sequence is a woman younger than 35 in good health. The sample taken for sequencing was CD8+ T cells sorted from blood. The chain uses TRBV27 and TRBJ2-3; the D gene assignment is ambiguous. The DNA reads as follows: TGTGCCACAATCAGGTCGGTCGAAGGGATGTATACGCAGTATTTT. Protein translation: CATIRSVEGMYTQYF.